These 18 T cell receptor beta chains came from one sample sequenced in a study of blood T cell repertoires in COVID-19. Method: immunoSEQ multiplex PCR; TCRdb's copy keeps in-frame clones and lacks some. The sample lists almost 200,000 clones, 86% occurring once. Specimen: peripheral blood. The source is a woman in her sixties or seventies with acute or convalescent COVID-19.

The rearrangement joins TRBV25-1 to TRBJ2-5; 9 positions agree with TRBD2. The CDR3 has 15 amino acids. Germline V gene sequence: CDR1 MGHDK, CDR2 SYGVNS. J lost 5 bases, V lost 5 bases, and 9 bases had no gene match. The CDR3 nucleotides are TGTGCCAGCAGTCCATCTAGCGGGGCGGGGGAGACCCAGTACTTC. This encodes CASSPSSGAGETQYF.

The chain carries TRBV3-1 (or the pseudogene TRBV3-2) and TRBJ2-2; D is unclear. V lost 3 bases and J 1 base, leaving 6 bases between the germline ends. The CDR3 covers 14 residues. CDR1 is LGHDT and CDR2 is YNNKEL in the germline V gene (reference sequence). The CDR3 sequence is CASSQFRNTGELFF. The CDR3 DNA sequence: TGTGCCAGCAGCCAGTTTAGGAACACCGGGGAGCTGTTTTTT.

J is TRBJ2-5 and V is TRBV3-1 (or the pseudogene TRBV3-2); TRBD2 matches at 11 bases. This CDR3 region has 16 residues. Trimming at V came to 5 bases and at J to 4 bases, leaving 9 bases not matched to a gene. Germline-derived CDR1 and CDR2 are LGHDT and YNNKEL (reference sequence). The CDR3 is CASSYISGGAGETQYF. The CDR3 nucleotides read TGTGCCAGCAGCTATATTAGCGGGGGGGCTGGAGAGACCCAGTACTTC.

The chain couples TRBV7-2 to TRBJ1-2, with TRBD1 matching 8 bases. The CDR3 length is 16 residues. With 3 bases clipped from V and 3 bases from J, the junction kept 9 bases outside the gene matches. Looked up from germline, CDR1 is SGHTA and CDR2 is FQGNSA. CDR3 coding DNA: TGTGCCAGCAGCTTGCGCTCTGGACAGGGATACTATGGCTACACCTTC. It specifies CASSLRSGQGYYGYTF. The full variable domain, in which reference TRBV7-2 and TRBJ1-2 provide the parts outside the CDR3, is GAGVSQSPSNKVTEKGKDVELRCDPISGHTALYWYRQSLGQGLEFLIYFQGNSAPDKSGLPSDRFSAERTGGSVSTLTIQRTQQEDSAVYLCASSLRSGQGYYGYTFGSGTRLTVV.

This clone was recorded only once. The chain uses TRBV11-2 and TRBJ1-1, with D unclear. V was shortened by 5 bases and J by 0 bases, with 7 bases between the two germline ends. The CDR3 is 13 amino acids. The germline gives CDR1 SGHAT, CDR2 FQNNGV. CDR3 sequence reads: CASSRTVNTEAFF. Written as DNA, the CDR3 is TGTGCCAGCAGCCGAACAGTGAACACTGAAGCTTTCTTT.

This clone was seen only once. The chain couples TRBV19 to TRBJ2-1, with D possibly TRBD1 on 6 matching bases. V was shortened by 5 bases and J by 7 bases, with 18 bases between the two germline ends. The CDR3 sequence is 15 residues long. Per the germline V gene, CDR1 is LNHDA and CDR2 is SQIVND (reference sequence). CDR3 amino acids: CASSFLGAGWNEQFF. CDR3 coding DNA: TGTGCCAGTAGTTTCCTGGGGGCTGGGTGGAATGAGCAGTTCTTC.

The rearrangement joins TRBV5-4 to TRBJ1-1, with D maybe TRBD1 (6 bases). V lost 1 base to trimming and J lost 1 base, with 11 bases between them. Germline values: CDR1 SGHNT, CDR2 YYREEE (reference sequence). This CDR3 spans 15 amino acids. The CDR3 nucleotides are TGTGCCAGCAGCTTGTCAACAGGGCCGAACACTGAAGCTTTCTTT. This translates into CASSLSTGPNTEAFF.

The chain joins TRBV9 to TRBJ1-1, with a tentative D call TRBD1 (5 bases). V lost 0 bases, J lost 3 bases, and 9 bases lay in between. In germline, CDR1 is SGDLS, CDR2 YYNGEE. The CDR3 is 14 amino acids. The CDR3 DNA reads TGTGCCAGCAGCGTAGAGCCGGGGGACACTGAAGCTTTCTTT. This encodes CASSVEPGDTEAFF.

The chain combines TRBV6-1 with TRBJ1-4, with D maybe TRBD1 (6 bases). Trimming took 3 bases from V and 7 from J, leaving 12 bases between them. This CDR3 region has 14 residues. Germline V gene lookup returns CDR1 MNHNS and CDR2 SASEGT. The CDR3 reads CASSEGGAIEKLFF. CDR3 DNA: TGTGCCAGCAGTGAGGGGGGGGCGATTGAAAAACTGTTTTTT.

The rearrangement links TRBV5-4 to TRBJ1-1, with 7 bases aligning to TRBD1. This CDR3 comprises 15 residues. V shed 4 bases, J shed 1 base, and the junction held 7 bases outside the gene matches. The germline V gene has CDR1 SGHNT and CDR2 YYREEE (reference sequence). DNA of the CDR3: TGTGCCAGCAGCAGGGACAGACCTTCGAACACTGAAGCTTTCTTT. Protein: CASSRDRPSNTEAFF.

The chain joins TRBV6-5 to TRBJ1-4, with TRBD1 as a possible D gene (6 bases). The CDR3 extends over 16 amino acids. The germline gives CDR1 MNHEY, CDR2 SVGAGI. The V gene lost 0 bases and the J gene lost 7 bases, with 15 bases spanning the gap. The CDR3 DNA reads TGTGCCAGCAGTTACTCGGCGGGGGGCCGTAGTGAAAAACTGTTTTTT. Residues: CASSYSAGGRSEKLFF.

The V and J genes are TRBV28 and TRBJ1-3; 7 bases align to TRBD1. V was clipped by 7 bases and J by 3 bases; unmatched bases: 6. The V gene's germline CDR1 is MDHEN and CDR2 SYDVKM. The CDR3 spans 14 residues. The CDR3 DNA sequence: TGTGCCAGCACCCCAGGGGGTAGTGGAAACACCATATATTTT. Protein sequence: CASTPGGSGNTIYF.

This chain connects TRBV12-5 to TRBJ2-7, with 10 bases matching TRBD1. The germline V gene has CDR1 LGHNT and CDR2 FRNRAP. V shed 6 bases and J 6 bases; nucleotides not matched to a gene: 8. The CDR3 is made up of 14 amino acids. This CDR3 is CASGRGQGRGEQYF. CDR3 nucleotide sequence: TGTGCTAGTGGACGGGGACAGGGGAGAGGCGAGCAGTACTTC. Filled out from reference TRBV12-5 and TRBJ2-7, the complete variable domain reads DARVTQTPRHKVTEMGQEVTMRCQPILGHNTVFWYRQTMMQGLELLAYFRNRAPLDDSGMPKDRFSAEMPDATLATLKIQPSEPRDSAVYFCASGRGQGRGEQYFGPGTRLTVT.

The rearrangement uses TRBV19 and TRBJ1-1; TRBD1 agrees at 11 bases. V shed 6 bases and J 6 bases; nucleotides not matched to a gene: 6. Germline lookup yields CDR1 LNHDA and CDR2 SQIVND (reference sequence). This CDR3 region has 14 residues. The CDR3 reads CASSRTGGTSEAFF. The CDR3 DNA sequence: TGTGCCAGTAGCAGGACAGGGGGCACCTCTGAAGCTTTCTTT.

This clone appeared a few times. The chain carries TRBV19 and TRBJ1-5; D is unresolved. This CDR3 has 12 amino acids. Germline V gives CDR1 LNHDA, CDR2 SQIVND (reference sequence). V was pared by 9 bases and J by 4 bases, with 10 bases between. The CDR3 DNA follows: TGTGCCAGCCTTGGCGGAAATCAGCCCCAGCATTTT. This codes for CASLGGNQPQHF. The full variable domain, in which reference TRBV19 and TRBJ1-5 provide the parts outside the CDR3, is DGGITQSPKYLFRKEGQNVTLSCEQNLNHDAMYWYRQDPGQGLRLIYYSQIVNDFQKGDIAEGYSVSREKKESFPLTVTSAQKNPTAFYLCASLGGNQPQHFGDGTRLSIL.

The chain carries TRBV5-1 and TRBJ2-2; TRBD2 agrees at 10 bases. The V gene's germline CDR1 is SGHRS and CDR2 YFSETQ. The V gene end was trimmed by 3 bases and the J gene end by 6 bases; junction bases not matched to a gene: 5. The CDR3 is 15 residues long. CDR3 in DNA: TGCGCCAGCAGCTCCCTAGCGGGGGCGGCCGGGGAGCTGTTTTTT. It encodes CASSSLAGAAGELFF.

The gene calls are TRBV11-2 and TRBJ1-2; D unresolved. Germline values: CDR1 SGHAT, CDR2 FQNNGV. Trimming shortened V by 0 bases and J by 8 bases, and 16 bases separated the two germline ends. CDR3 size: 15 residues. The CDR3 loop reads CASSLDLQDTSGYTF. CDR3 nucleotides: TGTGCCAGCAGCTTAGATCTCCAGGATACGTCGGGCTACACCTTC.

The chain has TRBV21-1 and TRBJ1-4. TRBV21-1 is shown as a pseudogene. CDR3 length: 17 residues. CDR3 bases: TGTGCCAGCAGCAAAGGCCGACCGAGGCAAGGTAATGAAAAACTGTTTTTT. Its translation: CASSKGRPRQGNEKLFF.